This T cell receptor (beta chain) was identified during a study of tumor-infiltrating lymphocytes in primary liver carcinoma. Overall study context: Tumor staging was T1-T3 N0M0; sizes spanned about 4.2 to 10 cm across.

Study-level results: It was observed that only about 7.5-25% of the top clones appeared in every one of the five tumor regions. Tumors and blood were compared for top-250-clone fraction, and tumors had the significantly higher value (p = 0.039).

CDR3 length: 15 residues. Trimming cost V 8 bases and J 10 bases; bases outside gene matches: 20. Germline lookup yields CDR1 MDHEN and CDR2 SYDVKM. Scientists recovered RNA and DNA together from approximately 20-30 mg of unsorted bulk tissue. This clonotype was seen only once. Its antigen is not known. A primer matching the constant region was used to make TCR beta cDNA from 500 to 650 ng of total RNA. Investigators got TCR beta libraries out of three nested multiplex PCR rounds, done with slightly modified ARM-PCR. With TRBV1-TRBV30 forward primers and a C-beta reverse primer, the first two PCR rounds were run for roughly 10 cycles each. From the multiplex PCR reads, TCRdb called clonotypes with MiXCR, one entry per CDR3 protein. This table has about 190,000 distinct CDR3 sequences, just under 85% appearing once.

The chain recombines TRBV28 with TRBJ2-7; 7 bases map to TRBD2. This TCR derives from a man aged 35-49 years with primary liver carcinoma and hepatitis B virus infection. The sample was tumor tissue from primary liver carcinoma. CDR3 coding DNA: TGTGCCAGCGGACTCACTCCGGCGGGAGAAGGAGATCAGTACTTC. This gives the protein CASGLTPAGEGDQYF.